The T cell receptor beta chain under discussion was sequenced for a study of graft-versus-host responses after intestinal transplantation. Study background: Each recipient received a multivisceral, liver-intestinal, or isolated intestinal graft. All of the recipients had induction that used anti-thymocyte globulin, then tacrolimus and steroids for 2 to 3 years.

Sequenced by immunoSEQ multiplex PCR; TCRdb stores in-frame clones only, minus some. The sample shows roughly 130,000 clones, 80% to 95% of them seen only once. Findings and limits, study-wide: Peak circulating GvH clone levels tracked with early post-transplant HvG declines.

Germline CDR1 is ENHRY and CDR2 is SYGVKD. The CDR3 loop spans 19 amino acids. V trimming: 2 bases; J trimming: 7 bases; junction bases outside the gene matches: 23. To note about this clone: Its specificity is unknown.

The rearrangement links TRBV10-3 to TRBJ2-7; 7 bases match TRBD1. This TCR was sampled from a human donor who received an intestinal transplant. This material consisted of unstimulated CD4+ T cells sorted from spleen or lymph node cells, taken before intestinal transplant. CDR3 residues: CAISESLTPGQSIFKEQYF. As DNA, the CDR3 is TGTGCCATCAGTGAGAGTCTTACCCCGGGACAGTCAATATTTAAGGAGCAGTACTTC.